This TCR beta chain was sequenced during a study of OX40 agonist ivuxolimab in advanced cancers. The overall study: Dose-escalation patients were diagnosed with hepatocellular carcinoma, melanoma, renal cell cancer or head and neck cancer. Study-level points and caveats: People who partly responded at 0.1-3.0 mg/kg had some of the least clonal expansion seen.

Germline trimming cut 8 bases from V and 4 bases from J; bases unmatched to any gene: 7. The CDR3 consists of 14 residues. Per the germline V gene, CDR1 is SGHTA and CDR2 is FQGNSA. Produced via immunoSEQ multiplex PCR; TCRdb's table is partial and in-frame only. The table records under 85,000 clones, 85% of them present only once. Worth noting for this clone: What it binds is not known.

A history of autoimmune disease or systemic immunosuppression excluded patients. V usage is TRBV7-2 and J usage is TRBJ2-7; TRBD2 matches at 11 bases. The input for sequencing was CD4+ or CD8+ T cells sorted from blood, taken in a trial of the OX40 agonist ivuxolimab. The sequence came from an adult with an advanced solid tumor such as melanoma, head and neck, liver or kidney cancer. CDR3 sequence (DNA): TGTGCCAGCCGATTAGCGGGAGGGACATACGAGCAGTACTTC. Its protein is CASRLAGGTYEQYF.